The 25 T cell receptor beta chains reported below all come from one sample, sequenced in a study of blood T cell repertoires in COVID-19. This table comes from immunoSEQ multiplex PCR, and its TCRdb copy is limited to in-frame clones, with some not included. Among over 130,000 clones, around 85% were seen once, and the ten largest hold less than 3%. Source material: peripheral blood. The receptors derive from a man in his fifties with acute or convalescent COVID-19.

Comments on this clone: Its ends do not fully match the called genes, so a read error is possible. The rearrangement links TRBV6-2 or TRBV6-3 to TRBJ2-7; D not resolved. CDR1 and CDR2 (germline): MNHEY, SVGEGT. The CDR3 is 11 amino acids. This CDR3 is CASSYSAVPHF. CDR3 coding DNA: TGTGCCAGCAGTTACTCGGCTGTCCCGCACTTC.

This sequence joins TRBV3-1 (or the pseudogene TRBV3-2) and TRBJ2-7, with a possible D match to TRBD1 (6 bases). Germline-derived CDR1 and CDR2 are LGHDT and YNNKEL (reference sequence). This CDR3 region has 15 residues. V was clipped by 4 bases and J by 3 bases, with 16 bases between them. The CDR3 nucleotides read TGTGCCAGCAGCCTTCAAATGGGACAATACTACGAGCAGTACTTC. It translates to CASSLQMGQYYEQYF.

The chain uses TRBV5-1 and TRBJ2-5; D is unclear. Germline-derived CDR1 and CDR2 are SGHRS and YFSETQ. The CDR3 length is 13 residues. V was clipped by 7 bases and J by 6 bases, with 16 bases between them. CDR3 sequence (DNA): TGCGCCAGCCGCTCCCCTGTGTATAAGACCCAGTACTTC. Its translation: CASRSPVYKTQYF. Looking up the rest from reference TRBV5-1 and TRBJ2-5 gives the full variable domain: KAGVTQTPRYLIKTRGQQVTLSCSPISGHRSVSWYQQTPGQGLQFLFEYFSETQRNKGNFPGRFSGRQFSNSRSEMNVSTLELGDSALYLCASRSPVYKTQYFGPGTRLLVL.

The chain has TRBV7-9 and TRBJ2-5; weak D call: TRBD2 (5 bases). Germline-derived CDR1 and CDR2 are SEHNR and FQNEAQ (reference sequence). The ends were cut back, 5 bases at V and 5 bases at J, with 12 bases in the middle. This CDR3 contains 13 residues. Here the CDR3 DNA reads TGTGCCAGCAGCCCCTCGCCGGGGGAGACCCAGTACTTC. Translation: CASSPSPGETQYF. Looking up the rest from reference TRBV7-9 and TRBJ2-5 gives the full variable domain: DTGVSQNPRHKITKRGQNVTFRCDPISEHNRLYWYRQTLGQGPEFLTYFQNEAQLEKSRLLSDRFSAERPKGSFSTLEIQRTEQGDSAMYLCASSPSPGETQYFGPGTRLLVL.

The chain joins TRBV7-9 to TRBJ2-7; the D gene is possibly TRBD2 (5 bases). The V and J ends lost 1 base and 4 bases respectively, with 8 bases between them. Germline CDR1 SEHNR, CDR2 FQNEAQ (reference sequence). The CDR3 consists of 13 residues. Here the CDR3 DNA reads TGTGCCAGCAGCTTAGAGAGCGGTTACGAGCAGTACTTC. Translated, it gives CASSLESGYEQYF.

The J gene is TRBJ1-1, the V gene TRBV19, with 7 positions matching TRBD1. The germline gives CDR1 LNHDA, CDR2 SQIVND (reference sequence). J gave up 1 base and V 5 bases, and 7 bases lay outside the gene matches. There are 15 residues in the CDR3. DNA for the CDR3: TGTGCCAGTAGTCCTCGGACAGGCTGGAACACTGAAGCTTTCTTT. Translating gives CASSPRTGWNTEAFF. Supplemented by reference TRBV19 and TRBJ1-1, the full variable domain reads DGGITQSPKYLFRKEGQNVTLSCEQNLNHDAMYWYRQDPGQGLRLIYYSQIVNDFQKGDIAEGYSVSREKKESFPLTVTSAQKNPTAFYLCASSPRTGWNTEAFFGQGTRLTVV.

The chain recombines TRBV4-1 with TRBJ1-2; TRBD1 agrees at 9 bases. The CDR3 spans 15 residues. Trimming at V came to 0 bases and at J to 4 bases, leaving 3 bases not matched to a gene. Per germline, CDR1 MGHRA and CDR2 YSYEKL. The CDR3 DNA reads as TGCGCCAGCAGCCAAGAGGGACAGGGCACCTATGGCTACACCTTC. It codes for CASSQEGQGTYGYTF.

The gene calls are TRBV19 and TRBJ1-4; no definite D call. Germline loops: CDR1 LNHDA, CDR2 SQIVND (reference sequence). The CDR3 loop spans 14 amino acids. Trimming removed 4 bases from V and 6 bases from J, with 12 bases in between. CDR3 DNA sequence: TGTGCCAGTAGTACTTGGCCACCCGATGAAAAACTGTTTTTT. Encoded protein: CASSTWPPDEKLFF. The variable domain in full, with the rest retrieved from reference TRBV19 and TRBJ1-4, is DGGITQSPKYLFRKEGQNVTLSCEQNLNHDAMYWYRQDPGQGLRLIYYSQIVNDFQKGDIAEGYSVSREKKESFPLTVTSAQKNPTAFYLCASSTWPPDEKLFFGSGTQLSVL.

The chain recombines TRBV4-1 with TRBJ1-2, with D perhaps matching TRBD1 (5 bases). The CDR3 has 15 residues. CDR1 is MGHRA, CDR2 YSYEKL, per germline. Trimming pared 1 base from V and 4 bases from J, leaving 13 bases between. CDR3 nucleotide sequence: TGCGCCAGCAGCCAAGCGGCAGGGTCGATCTATGGCTACACCTTC. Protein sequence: CASSQAAGSIYGYTF.

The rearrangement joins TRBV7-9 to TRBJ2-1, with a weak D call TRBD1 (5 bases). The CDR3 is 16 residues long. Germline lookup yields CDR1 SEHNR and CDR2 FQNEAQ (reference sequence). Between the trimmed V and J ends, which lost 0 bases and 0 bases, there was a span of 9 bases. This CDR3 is CASSLADRGSYNEQFF. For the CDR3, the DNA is TGTGCCAGCAGCTTAGCGGATAGGGGCTCCTACAATGAGCAGTTCTTC.

CDR3 coding DNA: TGTGCCAGCAGTGTAGTGAGTGGCTACACCTTC. This translates into CASSVVSGYTF. V and J are TRBV2 and TRBJ1-2; D is ambiguous. CDR1 is SNHLY and CDR2 is FYNNEI in the germline V gene. With 4 bases removed from V and 7 bases from J, the gap between germline ends came to 7 bases. The CDR3 spans 11 residues.

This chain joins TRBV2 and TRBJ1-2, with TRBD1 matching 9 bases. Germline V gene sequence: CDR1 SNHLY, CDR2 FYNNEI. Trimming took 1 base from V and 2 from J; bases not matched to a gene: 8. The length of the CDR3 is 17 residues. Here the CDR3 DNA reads TGTGCCAGCAGTGAAGAAACGACAGGGGGTCCCAACTATGGCTACACCTTC. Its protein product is CASSEETTGGPNYGYTF.

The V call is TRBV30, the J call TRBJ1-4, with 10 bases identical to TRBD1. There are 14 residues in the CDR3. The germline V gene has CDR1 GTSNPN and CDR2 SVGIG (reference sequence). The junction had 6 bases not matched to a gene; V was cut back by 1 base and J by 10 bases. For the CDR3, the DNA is TGTGCCTGGAGTGGGACAGGGGGGTTCCGAAAACTGTTTTTT. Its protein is CAWSGTGGFRKLFF.

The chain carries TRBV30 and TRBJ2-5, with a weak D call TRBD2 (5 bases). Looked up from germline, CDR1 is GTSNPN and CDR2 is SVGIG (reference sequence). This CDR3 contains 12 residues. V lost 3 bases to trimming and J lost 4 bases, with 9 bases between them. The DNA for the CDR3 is TGTGCCTGGAGAGAGGGTCCAGAGACCCAGTACTTC. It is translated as CAWREGPETQYF.

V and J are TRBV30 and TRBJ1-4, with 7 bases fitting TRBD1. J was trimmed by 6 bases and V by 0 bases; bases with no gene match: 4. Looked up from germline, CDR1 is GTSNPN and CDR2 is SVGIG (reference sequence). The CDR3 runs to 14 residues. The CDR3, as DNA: TGTGCCTGGAGTGTTGGAGGGGGCCATGAAAAACTGTTTTTT. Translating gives CAWSVGGGHEKLFF.

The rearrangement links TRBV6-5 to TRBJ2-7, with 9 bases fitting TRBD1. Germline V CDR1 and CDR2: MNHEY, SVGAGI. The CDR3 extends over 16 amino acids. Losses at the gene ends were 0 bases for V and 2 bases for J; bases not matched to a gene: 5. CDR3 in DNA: TGTGCCAGCAGTTACTCGCTTACAGGGGGCCCCTACGAGCAGTACTTC. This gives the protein CASSYSLTGGPYEQYF.

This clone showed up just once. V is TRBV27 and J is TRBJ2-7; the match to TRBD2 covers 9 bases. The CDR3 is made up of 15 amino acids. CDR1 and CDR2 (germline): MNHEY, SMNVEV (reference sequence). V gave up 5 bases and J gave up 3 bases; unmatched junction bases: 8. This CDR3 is CASSPMSSGNYEQYF. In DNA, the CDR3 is TGTGCCAGCAGTCCAATGTCTAGCGGGAACTACGAGCAGTACTTC.

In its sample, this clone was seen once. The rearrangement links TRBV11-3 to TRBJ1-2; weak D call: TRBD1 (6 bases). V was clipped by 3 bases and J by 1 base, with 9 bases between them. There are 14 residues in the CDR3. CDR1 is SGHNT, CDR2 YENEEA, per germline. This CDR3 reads CASSFTGSNYGYTF. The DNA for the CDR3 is TGTGCCAGCAGCTTTACAGGGAGTAACTATGGCTACACCTTC.

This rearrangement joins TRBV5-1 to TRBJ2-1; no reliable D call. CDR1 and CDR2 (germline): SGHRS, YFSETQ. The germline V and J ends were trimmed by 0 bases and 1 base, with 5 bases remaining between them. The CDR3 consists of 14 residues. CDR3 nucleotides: TGCGCCAGCAGCTTGGGACAATCCTACAATGAGCAGTTCTTC. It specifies CASSLGQSYNEQFF.

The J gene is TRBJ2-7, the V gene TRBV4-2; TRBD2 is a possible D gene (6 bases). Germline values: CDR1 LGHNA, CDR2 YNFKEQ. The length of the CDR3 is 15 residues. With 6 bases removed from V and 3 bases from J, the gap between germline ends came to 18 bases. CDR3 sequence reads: CASRLLASRDYEQYF. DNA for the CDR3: TGTGCCAGCAGATTACTAGCATCCCGTGACTACGAGCAGTACTTC.

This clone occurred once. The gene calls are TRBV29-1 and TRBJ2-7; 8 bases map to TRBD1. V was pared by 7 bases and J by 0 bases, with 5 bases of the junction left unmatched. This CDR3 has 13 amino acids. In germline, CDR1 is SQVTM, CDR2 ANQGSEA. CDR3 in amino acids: CSGTGIGSYEQYF. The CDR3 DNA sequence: TGCAGCGGGACAGGGATCGGCTCCTACGAGCAGTACTTC.

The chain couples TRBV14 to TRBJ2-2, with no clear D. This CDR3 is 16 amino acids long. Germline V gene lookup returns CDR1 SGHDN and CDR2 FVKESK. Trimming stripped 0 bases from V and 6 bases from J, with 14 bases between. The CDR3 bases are TGTGCCAGCAGCCAAGAACCGGAGTTCATCGCCGGGGAGCTGTTTTTT. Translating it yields CASSQEPEFIAGELFF.

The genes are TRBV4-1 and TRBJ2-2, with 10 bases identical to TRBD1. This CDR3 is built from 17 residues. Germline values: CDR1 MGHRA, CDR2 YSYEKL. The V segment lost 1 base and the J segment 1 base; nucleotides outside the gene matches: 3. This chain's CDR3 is CASSQGTGGLNTGELFF. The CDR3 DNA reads TGCGCCAGCAGCCAAGGGACAGGGGGACTGAACACCGGGGAGCTGTTTTTT.

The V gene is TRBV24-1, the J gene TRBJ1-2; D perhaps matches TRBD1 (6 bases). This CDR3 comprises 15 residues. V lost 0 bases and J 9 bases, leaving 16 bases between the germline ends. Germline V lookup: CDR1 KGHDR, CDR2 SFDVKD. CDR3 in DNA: TGTGCCACCAGTGATTTGGGGGGCGCCCACCGGCGCTACACCTTC. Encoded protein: CATSDLGGAHRRYTF.

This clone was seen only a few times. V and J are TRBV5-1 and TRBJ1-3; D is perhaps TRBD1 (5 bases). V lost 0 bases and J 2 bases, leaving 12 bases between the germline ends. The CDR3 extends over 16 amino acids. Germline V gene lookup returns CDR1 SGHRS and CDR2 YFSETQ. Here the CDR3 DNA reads TGCGCCAGCAGCTTGGGTGTAGGGGCGGCTGGAAACACCATATATTTT. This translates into CASSLGVGAAGNTIYF.